These 25 T cell receptor beta chains came from one sample sequenced in a study of shared clonotypes between healthy human individuals. Data came from immunoSEQ multiplex PCR; TCRdb stores just in-frame clones and leaves some out. The sample contains roughly 2 million clones, 90% to 96% of which appear only once. The sequenced sample was naive CD4+ T cells sorted from blood. Sample subset: CD45RA+ positively selected. These receptors all come from a man aged 18 to 35 in good health.

The count of this clone is one. The genes are TRBV25-1 and TRBJ2-2; perhaps TRBD2 as D (7 bases). The V end lost 8 bases, the J end lost 3 bases, and 13 bases lay between the germline ends. Germline CDR1 is MGHDK and CDR2 is SYGVNS. The CDR3 spans 14 residues. The CDR3 DNA follows: TGTGCCAGCCGGCGAGGGGGGGACACCGGGGAGCTGTTTTTT. Encoded protein: CASRRGGDTGELFF.

This chain connects TRBV9 to TRBJ2-2; 11 bases map to TRBD2. CDR1 and CDR2 (germline): SGDLS, YYNGEE. Losses at the gene ends were 4 bases for V and 5 bases for J; bases not matched to a gene: 7. CDR3 length equals 16 residues. Here the CDR3 DNA reads TGTGCCAGCAGCCTCTCGACTAGCGGGGCGACCGGGGAGCTGTTTTTT. It yields the protein CASSLSTSGATGELFF.

This clone was counted a single time. The chain employs TRBV5-1 and TRBJ2-4, with 7 bases that match TRBD1. CDR3 length equals 15 residues. V was clipped by 0 bases and J by 1 base; unmatched bases: 1. The germline CDR1 and CDR2 sequences are SGHRS and YFSETQ. CDR3 nucleotide sequence: TGCGCCAGCAGCTTGGAACAGGGGGCCAAAAACATTCAGTACTTC. Amino acids: CASSLEQGAKNIQYF. The complete variable domain, with remaining parts taken from reference TRBV5-1 and TRBJ2-4, reads KAGVTQTPRYLIKTRGQQVTLSCSPISGHRSVSWYQQTPGQGLQFLFEYFSETQRNKGNFPGRFSGRQFSNSRSEMNVSTLELGDSALYLCASSLEQGAKNIQYFGAGTRLSVL.

The rearrangement joins TRBV5-1 to TRBJ2-7, with TRBD1 matching over 8 bases. Per the germline V gene, CDR1 is SGHRS and CDR2 is YFSETQ. V lost 4 bases and J lost 5; bases outside the gene matches: 8. The CDR3 runs to 14 residues. This CDR3 is CASSGDRGGHEQYF. In nucleotides, the CDR3 is TGCGCCAGCAGCGGTGACAGGGGAGGACACGAGCAGTACTTC.

This clone was picked up one time. The chain uses TRBV6-5 and TRBJ2-7, with 8 bases lining up with TRBD2. The J segment lost 0 bases and the V segment lost 2 bases, leaving 6 bases of the junction unmatched. CDR3 length: 16 residues. Germline CDR1 MNHEY, CDR2 SVGAGI. The CDR3 DNA is TGTGCCAGCAGTTACGATTCGGGGGGGAGCTCCTACGAGCAGTACTTC. Encoded protein: CASSYDSGGSSYEQYF.

The genes are TRBV7-6 and TRBJ1-6, with D possibly being TRBD1 (6 bases). CDR3 length equals 16 residues. CDR1 SGHVS and CDR2 FNYEAQ come from the germline V gene. Trimming cost V 5 bases and J 5 bases, with 16 bases left between them. The CDR3 DNA sequence: TGTGCCAGCAGCGTCGAGGCGACAGGCAATAATTCACCCCTCCACTTT. Protein product: CASSVEATGNNSPLHF.

The chain has TRBV7-9 and TRBJ1-6; a possible D gene is TRBD1 (6 bases). CDR1 SEHNR and CDR2 FQNEAQ come from the germline V gene (reference sequence). The CDR3 runs to 15 residues. Trimming left V 4 bases short and J 2 bases short, with 9 bases between. The CDR3, as DNA: TGTGCCAGCAGCTCGGACAGTCCCTATAATTCACCCCTCCACTTT. It yields the protein CASSSDSPYNSPLHF.

The V and J genes are TRBV9 and TRBJ1-3; a weak D match, TRBD1 (6 bases). This CDR3 is built from 16 residues. CDR1 is SGDLS and CDR2 is YYNGEE in the germline V gene. The V gene lost 3 bases and the J gene lost 0 bases, with 13 bases spanning the gap. The CDR3 protein is CASSALGQNSGNTIYF. Written as DNA, the CDR3 is TGTGCCAGCAGCGCCCTAGGACAGAACTCTGGAAACACCATATATTTT.

About this clone: In the same sample, other DNA sequences code for this CDR3. The V and J genes are TRBV7-9 and TRBJ2-5, with D tentatively TRBD1 (5 bases). The V gene lost 2 bases and the J gene lost 2 bases, with 9 bases spanning the gap. The CDR3 has 14 amino acids. CDR1 and CDR2 (germline): SEHNR, FQNEAQ (reference sequence). DNA of the CDR3: TGTGCCAGCAGCTTACGGACACTTCAAGAGACCCAGTACTTC. Protein: CASSLRTLQETQYF. Combining the CDR3 with reference TRBV7-9 and TRBJ2-5 gives the whole variable domain DTGVSQNPRHKITKRGQNVTFRCDPISEHNRLYWYRQTLGQGPEFLTYFQNEAQLEKSRLLSDRFSAERPKGSFSTLEIQRTEQGDSAMYLCASSLRTLQETQYFGPGTRLLVL.

This clone was seen only a few times. The chain combines TRBV2 with TRBJ1-6; D might be TRBD1 (5 bases). V was cut by 7 bases and J by 1 base, with 11 bases left in between. The CDR3 consists of 15 residues. Germline CDR1 is SNHLY and CDR2 is FYNNEI. The CDR3 sequence: CASTQEMSYNSPLHF. DNA for the CDR3: TGTGCCAGCACACAGGAAATGTCCTATAATTCACCCCTCCACTTT.

The chain is built from TRBV19 and TRBJ1-5; D is possibly TRBD1 (5 bases). V was shortened by 6 bases and J by 4 bases, with 16 bases between the two germline ends. Germline V gene data show CDR1 as LNHDA and CDR2 as SQIVND (reference sequence). CDR3 length: 15 amino acids. Written as DNA, the CDR3 is TGTGCCAGTAGACCCGCCGGGACCGATAATCAGCCCCAGCATTTT. The encoded protein is CASRPAGTDNQPQHF.

The V gene is TRBV27, the J gene TRBJ2-1; no firm D call. Trimming took 4 bases from V and 9 from J, leaving 7 bases between them. CDR1 is MNHEY and CDR2 is SMNVEV in the germline V gene (reference sequence). The CDR3 length is 11 residues. The CDR3 sequence: CASSSSGEQFF. CDR3 coding DNA: TGTGCCAGCAGTTCGAGTGGTGAGCAGTTCTTC.

The chain joins TRBV5-4 to TRBJ2-7; the match to TRBD1 covers 8 bases. CDR1 is SGHNT, CDR2 YYREEE, per germline (reference sequence). The CDR3 spans 14 residues. J gave up 3 bases and V 5 bases, and 7 bases lay outside the gene matches. The CDR3 spells CASSSMTGVYEQYF. The CDR3 DNA sequence: TGTGCCAGCAGTTCTATGACAGGGGTCTACGAGCAGTACTTC.

The chain combines TRBV5-6 with TRBJ2-3; TRBD1 aligns across 8 bases. The CDR3 length is 15 residues. Germline CDR1 is SGHDT and CDR2 is YYEEEE. Losses at the gene ends were 0 bases for V and 3 bases for J; bases not matched to a gene: 3. The CDR3 nucleotides read TGTGCCAGCAGCTTGGAAGACAGGGGAACAGATACGCAGTATTTT. Translated: CASSLEDRGTDTQYF.

This clone was detected once. The same CDR3 can be traced to other DNA sequences in this sample. The V and J genes are TRBV2 and TRBJ1-1; D gene uncertain. The CDR3 totals 15 residues. V dropped 4 bases and J dropped 0 bases, with 12 bases sitting between them. Germline CDR1 SNHLY, CDR2 FYNNEI. CDR3 amino acids: CASSGGGTLNTEAFF. CDR3 nucleotide sequence: TGTGCCAGCAGTGGTGGCGGTACTTTGAACACTGAAGCTTTCTTT.

The rearrangement joins TRBV18 to TRBJ2-3; 9 bases match TRBD1. Germline V gene sequence: CDR1 KGHSH, CDR2 LQKENI. Trimming at V came to 3 bases and at J to 2 bases, leaving 6 bases not matched to a gene. The CDR3 has 16 residues. The CDR3 DNA follows: TGTGCCAGCTCACCTCCCGGGACAGGGTACACAGATACGCAGTATTTT. This encodes CASSPPGTGYTDTQYF.

This chain links TRBV5-5 with TRBJ1-2, with 9 nucleotides matching TRBD1. In germline, CDR1 is SGHKS, CDR2 YYEKEE (reference sequence). The junction had 7 bases not matched to a gene; V was cut back by 4 bases and J by 3 bases. The length of the CDR3 is 15 residues. In DNA form, the CDR3 reads TGTGCCAGCAGCCTGGGACAGGGCCTACACTATGGCTACACCTTC. The encoded protein is CASSLGQGLHYGYTF.

The chain combines TRBV5-4 with TRBJ2-7; tentative D call: TRBD1 (5 bases). Between the trimmed V and J ends, which lost 3 bases and 3 bases, there was a span of 19 bases. The germline V gene has CDR1 SGHNT and CDR2 YYREEE (reference sequence). The CDR3 has 16 residues. Here the CDR3 reads CASSSYTGEKNYEQYF. The CDR3 DNA follows: TGTGCCAGCAGCTCCTATACAGGCGAGAAGAACTACGAGCAGTACTTC.

This clone is a singleton in its sample. In the same sample, other DNA sequences code for this CDR3. The chain recombines TRBV30 with TRBJ1-3, with D maybe TRBD1 (5 bases). Trimming took off 0 bases at V and 3 bases at J, with 9 bases between the two ends. This CDR3 is built from 14 residues. Germline V CDR1 and CDR2: GTSNPN, SVGIG (reference sequence). CDR3 region: CAWSVGGDGNTIYF. The CDR3 nucleotides are TGTGCCTGGAGTGTCGGAGGGGATGGAAACACCATATATTTT.

J is TRBJ2-7 and V is TRBV27; TRBD2 agrees at 12 bases. This CDR3 comprises 15 residues. Per germline, CDR1 MNHEY and CDR2 SMNVEV (reference sequence). V gave up 4 bases and J gave up 5 bases; unmatched junction bases: 6. CDR3 in DNA: TGTGCCAGCAGTTCGCGCGGACTAGCGGGGAACGAGCAGTACTTC. Encoded protein: CASSSRGLAGNEQYF.

The gene calls are TRBV9 and TRBJ2-2; D unresolved. Germline V CDR1 and CDR2: SGDLS, YYNGEE. This CDR3 spans 14 amino acids. V shed 3 bases and J shed 2 bases, with 8 bases lying between them. Here the CDR3 reads CASSEDPNTGELFF. The CDR3 coding sequence is TGTGCCAGCAGCGAGGATCCAAACACCGGGGAGCTGTTTTTT.

The V call is TRBV21-1, the J call TRBJ2-1; the table's D call TRBD2 went unverified against the DNA. TRBV21-1 constitutes a pseudogene. This CDR3 comprises 15 residues. The CDR3 DNA is TGTGCCAGCAGCAAGGCACTAGCGGGCGCGAATGAGCAGTTCTTC. This encodes CASSKALAGANEQFF.

Concerning this clone itself: Other DNA sequences in the sample encode the same CDR3. The rearrangement joins TRBV5-1 to TRBJ1-4, with D hard to call. The germline CDR1 and CDR2 sequences are SGHRS and YFSETQ. The CDR3 runs to 14 residues. Between the trimmed V and J ends, which lost 0 bases and 7 bases, there was a span of 10 bases. This CDR3 is CASSLGGLGEKLFF. DNA for the CDR3: TGCGCCAGCAGCTTGGGAGGGCTGGGTGAAAAACTGTTTTTT.

The V gene is TRBV18, the J gene TRBJ1-3; no reliable D call. Germline V lookup: CDR1 KGHSH, CDR2 LQKENI. This CDR3 region has 14 residues. Between the trimmed V and J ends, which lost 3 bases and 7 bases, there was a span of 13 bases. The CDR3 DNA sequence: TGTGCCAGCTCACCGACCGGAGAGGGTAACACCATATATTTT. It yields the protein CASSPTGEGNTIYF.

The chain links TRBV5-1 to TRBJ2-2, with 9 bases aligning to TRBD1. CDR1 and CDR2 (germline): SGHRS, YFSETQ. CDR3 length: 16 amino acids. V lost 0 bases, J lost 4 bases, and 4 bases stayed unmatched. In nucleotides, the CDR3 is TGCGCCAGCAGCTTGGACAGGGGGCCGCCCACCGGGGAGCTGTTTTTT. Translation gives CASSLDRGPPTGELFF.